The 20 T cell receptor beta chains below come from one sample, sequenced in a study of regulatory and conventional T cells in RAG deficiency. Genomic DNA came from blood regulatory T cells gated CD4+ CD25-high CD127-low. Some clones are missing from TCRdb's copy, which holds only in-frame ones; the method was immunoSEQ multiplex PCR. This table has some 28,000 clones, 75% to 95% appearing once. Separately, the same data were catalogued under a study of regulatory T cells. As reported in that work: The PCR used 52 TRBV and 13 TRBJ primers.

Input material: Tregs sorted from blood. The receptors were gathered from a human donor in good health.

The chain employs TRBV30 and TRBJ1-6, with 10 bases identical to TRBD1. V shed 1 base and J 11 bases; nucleotides not matched to a gene: 5. CDR1 is GTSNPN, CDR2 SVGIG, per germline (reference sequence). The CDR3 is made up of 14 amino acids. DNA of the CDR3: TGTGCCTGGAGTGCTGACAGGGGGCGGACACCCCTCCACTTT. Its protein product is CAWSADRGRTPLHF.

V and J are TRBV4-1 and TRBJ2-1; maybe TRBD2 (5 bases). Germline V gene lookup returns CDR1 MGHRA and CDR2 YSYEKL. The V end lost 3 bases, the J end lost 0 bases, and 12 bases lay between the germline ends. The CDR3 consists of 16 residues. The CDR3 region has the DNA TGCGCCAGCAGCCAGGAGGACCGCCTCTCCTACAATGAGCAGTTCTTC. Its protein is CASSQEDRLSYNEQFF.

The chain links TRBV2 to TRBJ1-4; 8 bases are shared with TRBD1. Germline V gene data show CDR1 as SNHLY and CDR2 as FYNNEI. With 5 bases clipped from V and 7 bases from J, the junction kept 6 bases outside the gene matches. This CDR3 contains 14 residues. The CDR3: CASSYQGASEKLFF. CDR3 in DNA: TGTGCCAGCAGTTATCAGGGGGCCTCTGAAAAACTGTTTTTT.

The chain employs TRBV30 and TRBJ1-4; D may be TRBD1 (6 bases). This CDR3 is built from 14 residues. Germline V CDR1 and CDR2: GTSNPN, SVGIG (reference sequence). Deletions cut 2 bases from V and 2 bases from J, with 9 bases between. The chain's CDR3 is CAWSWGGTNEKLFF. In DNA form, the CDR3 reads TGTGCCTGGAGTTGGGGGGGCACTAATGAAAAACTGTTTTTT.

The chain combines TRBV4-1 with TRBJ2-3, with unresolved D. The V gene lost 3 bases and the J gene lost 2 bases, with 6 bases spanning the gap. From germline, CDR1 is MGHRA and CDR2 YSYEKL. The CDR3 length is 13 residues. CDR3 sequence (DNA): TGCGCCAGCAGCCATTACAACACAGATACGCAGTATTTT. This codes for CASSHYNTDTQYF.

This chain links TRBV5-6 with TRBJ1-2; D not resolved. CDR1 and CDR2 from the germline V gene are SGHDT and YYEEEE. With 5 bases removed from V and 3 bases from J, the gap between germline ends came to 11 bases. The CDR3 totals 13 residues. The CDR3 spells CASRSTVDYGYTF. CDR3 coding DNA: TGTGCCAGCAGATCGACTGTTGACTATGGCTACACCTTC.

V is TRBV2 and J is TRBJ1-2; D unresolved. With 11 bases removed from V and 1 base from J, the gap between germline ends came to 11 bases. The CDR3 is made up of 12 amino acids. The V gene's germline CDR1 is SNHLY and CDR2 FYNNEI. CDR3 in DNA: TGTGCCGTCAGTAGCATTAACTATGGCTACACCTTC. This encodes CAVSSINYGYTF.

The chain uses TRBV9 and TRBJ1-6; tentatively, D is TRBD1 (6 bases). The CDR3 length is 16 residues. Germline V gene sequence: CDR1 SGDLS, CDR2 YYNGEE. V lost 4 bases and J lost 8, with 19 bases in between. This chain's CDR3 is CASSSRERRGDSPLHF. The CDR3 DNA is TGTGCCAGCAGCTCTCGAGAAAGAAGGGGGGATTCACCCCTCCACTTT.

In its sample, this clone was seen once. This chain joins TRBV5-6 and TRBJ1-5; D is unclear. In germline, CDR1 is SGHDT, CDR2 YYEEEE. This CDR3 region has 14 residues. Trimming removed 4 bases from V and 4 bases from J, with 12 bases in between. Here the CDR3 DNA reads TGTGCCAGCAGCCTTGGAGGGTGGAATCAGCCCCAGCATTTT. It is translated as CASSLGGWNQPQHF.

The rearrangement uses TRBV6-5 and TRBJ1-1; 10 positions match TRBD1. This CDR3 contains 15 residues. With V trimmed by 1 base and J by 4 bases, 3 bases remained unmatched. Germline V lookup: CDR1 MNHEY, CDR2 SVGAGI. CDR3 residues: CASSYWGDRGTEAFF. The CDR3 DNA reads as TGTGCCAGCAGTTACTGGGGGGACAGGGGCACTGAAGCTTTCTTT.

In DNA, the CDR3 is TGTGCCAGCAGCAAAATCCTAGGGACTAACTATGGCTACACCTTC. Residues: CASSKILGTNYGYTF. The chain combines TRBV21-1 with TRBJ1-2. TRBV21-1 is tagged as a pseudogene. CDR3 length: 15 amino acids.

The chain combines TRBV5-1 with TRBJ1-2; D gene unclear. Germline CDR1 is SGHRS and CDR2 is YFSETQ. The CDR3 sequence is 17 residues long. Trimming removed 0 bases from V and 0 bases from J, with 15 bases in between. The CDR3 coding sequence is TGCGCCAGCAGCTTGGGCAAGGCAGGCGAAGCTAACTATGGCTACACCTTC. This encodes CASSLGKAGEANYGYTF.

The chain is built from TRBV18 and TRBJ1-1; no definite D call. V lost 4 bases, J lost 5 bases, and 11 bases lay in between. This CDR3 comprises 13 residues. Germline CDR1 and CDR2: KGHSH and LQKENI. The CDR3 protein is CASSQLVSTEAFF. The CDR3, as DNA: TGTGCCAGCTCACAGCTTGTGAGTACTGAAGCTTTCTTT.

This chain connects TRBV18 to TRBJ1-2; D possibly corresponds to TRBD1 (5 bases). The CDR3 extends over 14 amino acids. Trimming pared 1 base from V and 8 bases from J, leaving 14 bases between. CDR1 and CDR2 from the germline V gene are KGHSH and LQKENI. The DNA for the CDR3 is TGTGCCAGCTCACCACTTGGGACCCAAGGCGGCTACACCTTC. Protein product: CASSPLGTQGGYTF.

In this sample, this clone turned up once. The gene calls are TRBV7-2 and TRBJ2-1; 10 bases align to TRBD2. The V gene's germline CDR1 is SGHTA and CDR2 FQGNSA. The junction had 10 bases not matched to a gene; V was cut back by 5 bases and J by 3 bases. The CDR3 runs 17 residues. CDR3 amino acids: CASSPTSGVLFYNEQFF. The CDR3 nucleotides are TGTGCCAGCAGCCCCACTAGCGGGGTTCTCTTCTACAATGAGCAGTTCTTC.

The gene calls are TRBV7-9 and TRBJ2-2; tentatively, D is TRBD1 (5 bases). The CDR3 is made up of 13 amino acids. V was clipped by 4 bases and J by 7 bases, with 10 bases between them. CDR1 is SEHNR, CDR2 FQNEAQ, per germline (reference sequence). The CDR3 DNA follows: TGTGCCAGCAGCTCTAGACAGCTCGGGGAGCTGTTTTTT. Its protein product is CASSSRQLGELFF. Drawing the rest from reference TRBV7-9 and TRBJ2-2, the complete variable domain is DTGVSQNPRHKITKRGQNVTFRCDPISEHNRLYWYRQTLGQGPEFLTYFQNEAQLEKSRLLSDRFSAERPKGSFSTLEIQRTEQGDSAMYLCASSSRQLGELFFGEGSRLTVL.

The V call is TRBV9, the J call TRBJ2-2; TRBD2 matches at 15 bases. CDR1 SGDLS and CDR2 YYNGEE come from the germline V gene. The CDR3 is made up of 17 amino acids. The trim removed 3 bases at V and 5 bases at J, leaving 5 bases unmatched. CDR3 coding DNA: TGTGCCAGCAGCGAGGGACTAGCGGGGGGCTTTACCGGGGAGCTGTTTTTT. Its protein is CASSEGLAGGFTGELFF.

The CDR3 is CASRGPSGELFF. The CDR3 DNA reads TGTGCCAGCAGGGGGCCTTCCGGGGAGCTGTTTTTT. The V and J genes are TRBV6-1 and TRBJ2-2, with D possibly matching TRBD1 (5 bases). CDR1 and CDR2 from the germline V gene are MNHNS and SASEGT. The ends were cut back, 6 bases at V and 6 bases at J, with 8 bases in the middle. This CDR3 spans 12 amino acids.

The CDR3 spells CASSSPYEQYF. DNA of the CDR3: TGTGCCAGCAGCTCTCCTTACGAGCAGTACTTC. The chain is built from TRBV27 and TRBJ2-7; D remains unclear. Trimming shortened V by 6 bases and J by 4 bases, and 7 bases separated the two germline ends. Germline V CDR1 and CDR2: MNHEY, SMNVEV (reference sequence). This CDR3 has 11 residues.

The chain couples TRBV9 to TRBJ1-1, with D unresolved. V was shortened by 0 bases and J by 4 bases, with 7 bases between the two germline ends. CDR3 length equals 13 residues. The germline V gene has CDR1 SGDLS and CDR2 YYNGEE. This chain's CDR3 is CASSVARFTEAFF. Written as DNA, the CDR3 is TGTGCCAGCAGCGTAGCCAGATTCACTGAAGCTTTCTTT.